This T cell receptor beta chain was sequenced during a study of cytomegalovirus exposure and HLA in healthy donors. Regarding this clone: The antigen is undetermined.

V lost 3 bases, J lost 8 bases, and 6 bases stayed unmatched. There are 13 residues in the CDR3. Germline V gene data show CDR1 as LNHNV and CDR2 as YYDKDF (reference sequence). Whole-study findings and limits: Cytomegalovirus status was reportedly diagnosed by the classifier with high specificity and sensitivity. The listing of 160 or so TCR beta chains classed them as cytomegalovirus-associated. Despite most TCR sequences being rare, some public TCRs occurred in many donors.

This table comes from immunoSEQ multiplex PCR, and its TCRdb copy is limited to in-frame clones, with some not included. The table includes a few hundred thousand clones, around 90% detected once. The receptor comes from a man under 40 in good health and CMV-seronegative. The chain has TRBV15 and TRBJ1-2, with 7 nucleotides matching TRBD1. Input material: PBMCs. The CDR3 sequence is CATSRLGQVGYTF. The CDR3 nucleotides are TGTGCCACCAGCAGGCTCGGACAGGTCGGCTACACCTTC.